The 7 T cell receptor beta chains in this list originate from one sample, sequenced in a study of cytomegalovirus exposure and HLA in healthy donors. Sequenced by immunoSEQ multiplex PCR; TCRdb stores in-frame clones only, minus some. The repertoire holds some 140,000 clones, with approximately 86% as singletons. Specimen: PBMCs. Every receptor here comes from a man younger than 35 in good health and CMV-seropositive.

This chain connects TRBV7-2 to TRBJ2-7; 9 bases are shared with TRBD1. The CDR3 loop spans 14 amino acids. The V segment lost 5 bases and the J segment 1 base; nucleotides outside the gene matches: 3. From germline, CDR1 is SGHTA and CDR2 FQGNSA. The CDR3 nucleotides are TGTGCCAGCAGCCAAGGGACAGGGTCCTACGAGCAGTACTTC. Protein product: CASSQGTGSYEQYF.

The chain carries TRBV10-3 and TRBJ2-3, with 7 bases identical to TRBD2. The CDR3 has 16 amino acids. The germline gives CDR1 ENHRY, CDR2 SYGVKD. V lost 0 bases and J lost 0; bases outside the gene matches: 3. Here the CDR3 DNA reads TGTGCCATCAGTGAGTCAGCGGGGACTAGCACAGATACGCAGTATTTT. Translated, it gives CAISESAGTSTDTQYF.

The rearrangement links TRBV5-4 to TRBJ2-3; D unclear. CDR3 length: 14 residues. Trimming removed 3 bases from V and 0 bases from J, with 8 bases in between. Germline assignment: CDR1 SGHNT and CDR2 YYREEE (reference sequence). CDR3 nucleotide sequence: TGTGCCAGCAGCTCGAGAATTAGCACAGATACGCAGTATTTT. Its protein is CASSSRISTDTQYF.

The chain is built from TRBV7-9 and TRBJ2-3; 7 bases are a match to TRBD1. Germline trimming cut 3 bases from V and 0 bases from J; bases unmatched to any gene: 9. The CDR3 loop spans 17 amino acids. Per the germline V gene, CDR1 is SEHNR and CDR2 is FQNEAQ (reference sequence). The CDR3 region is CASSFPSGTASTDTQYF. The CDR3 nucleotides read TGTGCCAGCAGCTTTCCGTCCGGGACAGCAAGCACAGATACGCAGTATTTT.

The chain links TRBV9 to TRBJ2-7; TRBD1 agrees at 7 bases. The CDR3 contains 15 residues. The germline CDR1 and CDR2 sequences are SGDLS and YYNGEE. After removal of 0 bases from V and 4 bases from J, the junction contained 7 bases not matched to a gene. The CDR3 protein is CASSVAPQGDYEQYF. CDR3 DNA: TGTGCCAGCAGCGTAGCCCCCCAGGGGGATTACGAGCAGTACTTC.

J is TRBJ1-2 and V is TRBV7-9, with D unclear. The length of the CDR3 is 14 residues. CDR1 is SEHNR and CDR2 is FQNEAQ in the germline V gene (reference sequence). The V gene lost 0 bases and the J gene lost 3 bases, with 8 bases spanning the gap. CDR3: CASSLALAHYGYTF. DNA of the CDR3: TGTGCCAGCAGCTTAGCGCTAGCCCACTATGGCTACACCTTC. Drawing the rest from reference TRBV7-9 and TRBJ1-2, the complete variable domain is DTGVSQNPRHKITKRGQNVTFRCDPISEHNRLYWYRQTLGQGPEFLTYFQNEAQLEKSRLLSDRFSAERPKGSFSTLEIQRTEQGDSAMYLCASSLALAHYGYTFGSGTRLTVV.

The chain employs TRBV4-1 and TRBJ2-3, with TRBD2 matching over 15 bases. J gave up 7 bases and V 3 bases, and 8 bases lay outside the gene matches. Germline CDR1 MGHRA, CDR2 YSYEKL. The CDR3 length is 17 residues. The CDR3 sequence is CASSHRTSGGASNTQYF. CDR3 DNA: TGCGCCAGCAGCCACAGGACTAGCGGGGGGGCGAGCAATACGCAGTATTTT.